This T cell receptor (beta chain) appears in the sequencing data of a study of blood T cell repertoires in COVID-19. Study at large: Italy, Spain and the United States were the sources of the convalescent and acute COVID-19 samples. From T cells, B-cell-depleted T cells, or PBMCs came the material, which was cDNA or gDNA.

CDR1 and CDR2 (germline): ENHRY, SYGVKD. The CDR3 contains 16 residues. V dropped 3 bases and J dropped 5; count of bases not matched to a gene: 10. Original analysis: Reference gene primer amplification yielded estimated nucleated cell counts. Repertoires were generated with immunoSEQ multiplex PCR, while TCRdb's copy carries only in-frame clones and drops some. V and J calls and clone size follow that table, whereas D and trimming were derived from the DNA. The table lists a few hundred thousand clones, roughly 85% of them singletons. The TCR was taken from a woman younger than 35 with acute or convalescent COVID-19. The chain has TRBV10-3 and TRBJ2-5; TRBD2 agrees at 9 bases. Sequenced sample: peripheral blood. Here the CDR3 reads CAISDRVAGVLETQYF. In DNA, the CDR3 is TGTGCCATCAGTGACAGGGTAGCGGGAGTTCTGGAGACCCAGTACTTC.